Presented here are 2 T cell receptor beta chains from one specimen sequenced in a study of control samples from healthy donors and cancer patients. TCRdb keeps only in-frame clones here, not all; method: immunoSEQ multiplex PCR. The repertoire holds 250,000 to 300,000 clones, with almost 85% as singletons. What was sequenced was PBMCs. Source of these receptors: a woman aged 55 to 70 with lung cancer.

V gene TRBV9 combines with J gene TRBJ1-1; D is possibly TRBD1 (5 bases). V lost 3 bases to trimming and J lost 4 bases, with 16 bases between them. Germline assignment: CDR1 SGDLS and CDR2 YYNGEE. The CDR3 totals 15 residues. The CDR3 reads CASSAGWGSGTEAFF. CDR3 sequence (DNA): TGTGCCAGCAGCGCAGGGTGGGGTAGTGGCACTGAAGCTTTCTTT.

The chain combines TRBV5-5 with TRBJ2-3; the match to TRBD2 covers 7 bases. The junction had 10 bases not matched to a gene; V was cut back by 3 bases and J by 6 bases. The CDR3 contains 15 residues. CDR1 is SGHKS, CDR2 YYEKEE, per germline (reference sequence). The CDR3 nucleotides read TGTGCCAGCAGCTCGGGGAGGGGCCAGGCGGATACGCAGTATTTT. It specifies CASSSGRGQADTQYF.